This passage covers 29 T cell receptor beta chains from one sample sequenced in a study of T-cell memory formation after mild COVID-19. Each CDR3 protein gets one entry after TCRdb re-called the 5' RACE reads with MiXCR. The sample includes roughly 310,000 distinct CDR3 sequences, roughly 15% of them seen just once. The sequenced material came from PBMCs or a T cell subset sorted from them (not recorded which). Receptors were obtained from a man aged 18 to 30 who had mild COVID-19 (a few samples of this study predate the infection). Cell type and time point are not known.

This clonotype was seen a few times. The gene calls are TRBV3-2 and TRBJ2-1; the table gives TRBD1 as D, unverified against the DNA. TRBV3-2 is noted as a pseudogene. This CDR3 has 19 residues. The CDR3 DNA is TGTGCCAGCAGCCAGAGAATCTCGGGGGGGGGAAGCTCCTACAATGAGCAGTTCTTC. Its protein product is CASSQRISGGGSSYNEQFF.

This sequence joins TRBV5-4 and TRBJ1-5, with a possible D match to TRBD1 (5 bases). Trimming took off 4 bases at V and 0 bases at J, with 14 bases between the two ends. The CDR3 covers 16 residues. Germline CDR1 is SGHNT and CDR2 is YYREEE (reference sequence). CDR3 in amino acids: CASSNQTDNSNQPQHF. The CDR3 nucleotides read TGTGCCAGCAGCAATCAGACAGATAATAGCAATCAGCCCCAGCATTTT.

This clonotype has more than one count but fewer than ten. The chain carries TRBV5-1 and TRBJ2-3, with D possibly being TRBD2 (6 bases). This CDR3 is built from 13 residues. The V end was cut by 0 bases, the J end by 7 bases, with 9 bases between. The germline V gene encodes CDR1 SGHRS and CDR2 YFSETQ. The CDR3 nucleotides are TGCGCCAGCAGCTTGGCCGGGGGAAATACGCAGTATTTT. Translation: CASSLAGGNTQYF. Full variable domain (outside the CDR3, taken from reference TRBV5-1 and TRBJ2-3): KAGVTQTPRYLIKTRGQQVTLSCSPISGHRSVSWYQQTPGQGLQFLFEYFSETQRNKGNFPGRFSGRQFSNSRSEMNVSTLELGDSALYLCASSLAGGNTQYFGPGTRLTVL.

This clonotype has a handful of counts. The chain combines TRBV4-1 with TRBJ1-4; D call uncertain. The CDR3 covers 13 residues. The germline gives CDR1 MGHRA, CDR2 YSYEKL. Trimming stripped 3 bases from V and 8 bases from J, with 10 bases between. CDR3 sequence reads: CASSHTDREKLFF. The CDR3 DNA follows: TGCGCCAGCAGCCATACCGACCGGGAAAAACTGTTTTTT.

This clonotype was counted between two and nine times. The chain's CDR3 is CAISEGAGYQPQHF. The CDR3 nucleotides are TGTGCCATCAGTGAGGGGGCAGGTTATCAGCCCCAGCATTTT. The chain joins TRBV10-3 to TRBJ1-5; maybe TRBD1 (5 bases). The CDR3 sequence is 14 residues long. CDR1 ENHRY and CDR2 SYGVKD come from the germline V gene. The V and J ends lost 2 bases and 5 bases respectively, with 10 bases between them.

V gene TRBV21-1 combines with J gene TRBJ1-6. TRBV21-1 is assigned pseudogene status. This CDR3 is 14 amino acids long. CDR3 residues: CASSKGPTRSPLHF. The CDR3 DNA is TGTGCCAGCAGCAAAGGGCCTACAAGGTCACCCCTCCACTTT.

The V call is TRBV7-9, the J call TRBJ2-1; D unresolved. The CDR3 length is 15 residues. V lost 5 bases, J lost 0 bases, and 11 bases lay in between. CDR1 SEHNR and CDR2 FQNEAQ come from the germline V gene (reference sequence). CDR3 loop: CASSPAGDSYNEQFF. CDR3 DNA sequence: TGTGCCAGCAGCCCCGCTGGGGACTCCTACAATGAGCAGTTCTTC.

V gene TRBV5-1 combines with J gene TRBJ2-1, with D unclear. Germline V gene sequence: CDR1 SGHRS, CDR2 YFSETQ. This CDR3 comprises 14 residues. V lost 0 bases, J lost 2 bases, and 6 bases lay in between. Here the CDR3 DNA reads TGCGCCAGCAGCTTGGGACCGACCTACAATGAGCAGTTCTTC. Protein: CASSLGPTYNEQFF.

A few counts support this clonotype. The CDR3 DNA follows: TGCAGTGCTAGTGGGGCTAGTAAAATTTTGGATGAGCAGTTCTTC. It encodes CSASGASKILDEQFF. The J gene is TRBJ2-1, the V gene TRBV20-1, with D perhaps TRBD1 (5 bases). The CDR3 is 15 amino acids. Trimming pared 3 bases from V and 8 bases from J, leaving 20 bases between. Germline V gene data show CDR1 as DFQATT and CDR2 as SNEGSKA (reference sequence).

This clonotype was detected a few times. The rearrangement joins TRBV5-1 to TRBJ2-3, with TRBD2 matching over 8 bases. Trimming at V came to 0 bases and at J to 3 bases, leaving 3 bases not matched to a gene. There are 15 residues in the CDR3. Germline CDR1 and CDR2: SGHRS and YFSETQ. DNA of the CDR3: TGCGCCAGCAGCTTGGATCCGGGGGGGACAGATACGCAGTATTTT. Protein product: CASSLDPGGTDTQYF.

The chain recombines TRBV4-1 with TRBJ2-1, with 7 bases aligning to TRBD1. V gave up 1 base and J gave up 6 bases; unmatched junction bases: 6. The V gene's germline CDR1 is MGHRA and CDR2 YSYEKL. This CDR3 region has 15 residues. CDR3 region: CASSQGPGGFNEQFF. CDR3 in DNA: TGCGCCAGCAGCCAAGGGCCAGGGGGTTTCAATGAGCAGTTCTTC.

There are many counts of this clonotype. V usage is TRBV3-1 and J usage is TRBJ2-5; a possible D gene is TRBD2 (6 bases). There are 14 residues in the CDR3. Trimming removed 4 bases at V and 7 bases at J, with 16 bases between. Germline V gene data show CDR1 as LGHDT and CDR2 as YNNKEL (reference sequence). The CDR3 nucleotides read TGTGCCAGCAGCCCCGGGACTGACGGGAGGACCCAGTACTTC. Protein product: CASSPGTDGRTQYF.

CDR3 residues: CASSQSRQREGTEAFF. The CDR3 region has the DNA TGCGCCAGCAGTCAATCGCGGCAGCGAGAGGGCACTGAAGCTTTCTTT. The chain has TRBV23-1 and TRBJ1-1; D remains ambiguous. TRBV23-1 is an ORF; its function is uncertain. CDR3 length equals 16 residues. Trimming removed 0 bases at V and 4 bases at J, with 15 bases between.

This rearrangement joins TRBV10-3 to TRBJ2-3; the match to TRBD1 covers 7 bases. This CDR3 is built from 14 residues. J was trimmed by 4 bases and V by 6 bases; bases with no gene match: 7. Germline V gives CDR1 ENHRY, CDR2 SYGVKD. CDR3 sequence reads: CAIRKSTGPDTQYF. The CDR3 DNA follows: TGTGCCATCAGGAAATCGACAGGGCCAGATACGCAGTATTTT.

The V call is TRBV20-1, the J call TRBJ2-3, with 10 bases lining up with TRBD2. CDR3 size: 16 residues. Germline V CDR1 and CDR2: DFQATT, SNEGSKA (reference sequence). Losses at the gene ends were 2 bases for V and 1 base for J; bases not matched to a gene: 6. As DNA, the CDR3 is TGCAGTGCTAGACGAAACCTAGCGGGGGGCACAGATACGCAGTATTTT. As protein: CSARRNLAGGTDTQYF.

In this sample, this clonotype turned up a few times. The chain couples TRBV5-1 to TRBJ2-3; a possible D gene is TRBD1 (5 bases). Looked up from germline, CDR1 is SGHRS and CDR2 is YFSETQ. Trimming cost V 0 bases and J 2 bases, with 7 bases left between them. This CDR3 has 14 amino acids. DNA for the CDR3: TGCGCCAGCAGCTTGGAGACAGTCACAGATACGCAGTATTTT. The encoded protein is CASSLETVTDTQYF.

This clonotype was observed a few times. The genes are TRBV7-6 and TRBJ2-1; 9 bases are a match to TRBD2. After removal of 8 bases from V and 10 bases from J, the junction contained 15 bases not matched to a gene. This CDR3 is 15 amino acids long. Germline CDR1 SGHVS, CDR2 FNYEAQ. The CDR3 spells CASQRDGGGAGEQFF. CDR3 coding DNA: TGTGCCAGCCAGCGGGATGGCGGGGGGGCAGGCGAGCAGTTCTTC.

This clonotype was observed a few times. The gene calls are TRBV12-3 or TRBV12-4 and TRBJ2-7; D gene ambiguous. Trimming stripped 6 bases from V and 4 bases from J, with 16 bases between. The CDR3 contains 14 residues. The CDR3 nucleotides are TGTGCCAGCAGCCCCTACCTCCCGGATTACGAGCAGTACTTC. Translated, it gives CASSPYLPDYEQYF.

Ten or more counts support this clonotype. This sequence joins TRBV9 and TRBJ2-5; 8 bases line up with TRBD2. Germline V gives CDR1 SGDLS, CDR2 YYNGEE. V lost 4 bases and J lost 5; bases outside the gene matches: 16. This CDR3 contains 17 residues. CDR3 sequence reads: CASSPRSSSGGAETQYF. The CDR3 DNA is TGTGCCAGCAGCCCCCGCTCCTCCAGCGGGGGCGCCGAGACCCAGTACTTC. The whole variable domain, filled in from reference TRBV9 and TRBJ2-5, reads DSGVTQTPKHLITATGQRVTLRCSPRSGDLSVYWYQQSLDQGLQFLIQYYNGEERAKGNILERFSAQQFPDLHSELNLSSLELGDSALYFCASSPRSSSGGAETQYFGPGTRLLVL.

This clonotype was seen at least ten times. The rearrangement uses TRBV12-3 or TRBV12-4 and TRBJ1-1; D possibly corresponds to TRBD1 (5 bases). V gave up 6 bases and J gave up 3 bases, with 11 bases separating them. The CDR3 extends over 13 amino acids. CDR3 bases: TGTGCCAGCAGACGGGAGGGGTACACTGAAGCTTTCTTT. It yields the protein CASRREGYTEAFF.

The V call is TRBV7-9, the J call TRBJ2-3; TRBD1 matches at 8 bases. This CDR3 region has 15 residues. CDR1 and CDR2 (germline): SEHNR, FQNEAQ (reference sequence). J lost 2 bases, V lost 5 bases, and 6 bases had no gene match. The CDR3 protein is CASSPGTGYTDTQYF. The CDR3 nucleotides are TGTGCCAGCAGCCCCGGGACAGGTTACACAGATACGCAGTATTTT.

The chain links TRBV18 to TRBJ1-2; TRBD1 matches 8 bases. V shed 3 bases, J shed 2 bases, and the junction held 11 bases outside the gene matches. Germline V gives CDR1 KGHSH, CDR2 LQKENI. CDR3 length: 17 amino acids. CDR3 coding DNA: TGTGCCAGCTCACCCGGGACAGGAATTCGCCTGAACTATGGCTACACCTTC. Amino acids: CASSPGTGIRLNYGYTF.

This clonotype was observed a handful of times. The rearrangement links TRBV18 to TRBJ1-2; D remains unclear. The germline CDR1 and CDR2 sequences are KGHSH and LQKENI. The CDR3 is made up of 11 amino acids. V dropped 3 bases and J dropped 8 bases, with 7 bases sitting between them. The chain's CDR3 is CASSPVEGYTF. In DNA form, the CDR3 reads TGTGCCAGCTCACCTGTCGAGGGCTACACCTTC.

The chain joins TRBV29-1 to TRBJ2-7; D unresolved. V was clipped by 2 bases and J by 6 bases, with 5 bases between them. The CDR3 length is 10 residues. Germline CDR1 reads SQVTM; CDR2 reads ANQGSEA. In DNA form, the CDR3 reads TGCAGCGTTGAATTTGGCGAGCAGTACTTC. Translation: CSVEFGEQYF.

This clonotype was found a few times. In DNA, the CDR3 is TGTGCCAGCAGTTCGTTGTGGGACAGTAACAATGAGCAGTTCTTC. This sequence encodes CASSSLWDSNNEQFF. V and J are TRBV27 and TRBJ2-1; 7 positions match TRBD1. CDR3 size: 15 residues. Germline trimming cut 4 bases from V and 5 bases from J; bases unmatched to any gene: 8. The germline gives CDR1 MNHEY, CDR2 SMNVEV (reference sequence).

This rearrangement joins TRBV10-3 to TRBJ1-1; the D is unclear. The germline V and J ends were trimmed by 8 bases and 1 base, with 11 bases remaining between them. The CDR3 is 13 residues long. Germline V gene data show CDR1 as ENHRY and CDR2 as SYGVKD. The CDR3: CAIRTTENTEAFF. The DNA of the CDR3 is TGTGCCATCCGGACCACCGAGAACACTGAAGCTTTCTTT.

This clonotype was picked up many times. The chain is built from TRBV7-2 and TRBJ2-2; D remains ambiguous. This CDR3 spans 14 amino acids. Germline values: CDR1 SGHTA, CDR2 FQGNSA. V gave up 5 bases and J gave up 0 bases, with 7 bases separating them. DNA for the CDR3: TGTGCCAGCAGCGGGCCCGCGAACACCGGGGAGCTGTTTTTT. It codes for CASSGPANTGELFF.

This clonotype was seen at least ten times. The V and J genes are TRBV23-1 and TRBJ2-2; D is ambiguous. TRBV23-1 belongs to the ORF category, with a function that is uncertain. The CDR3 covers 14 residues. V gave up 2 bases and J gave up 3 bases, with 7 bases separating them. CDR3 region: CASSQGQYTGELFF. The CDR3 nucleotides read TGCGCCAGCAGTCAAGGGCAGTACACCGGGGAGCTGTTTTTT.

The gene calls are TRBV5-1 and TRBJ1-1; no clear D gene. There are 15 residues in the CDR3. Germline values: CDR1 SGHRS, CDR2 YFSETQ. Trimming pared 3 bases from V and 1 base from J, leaving 13 bases between. Here the CDR3 reads CASSWQSVSNTEAFF. DNA for the CDR3: TGCGCCAGCAGCTGGCAGAGTGTGTCGAACACTGAAGCTTTCTTT.